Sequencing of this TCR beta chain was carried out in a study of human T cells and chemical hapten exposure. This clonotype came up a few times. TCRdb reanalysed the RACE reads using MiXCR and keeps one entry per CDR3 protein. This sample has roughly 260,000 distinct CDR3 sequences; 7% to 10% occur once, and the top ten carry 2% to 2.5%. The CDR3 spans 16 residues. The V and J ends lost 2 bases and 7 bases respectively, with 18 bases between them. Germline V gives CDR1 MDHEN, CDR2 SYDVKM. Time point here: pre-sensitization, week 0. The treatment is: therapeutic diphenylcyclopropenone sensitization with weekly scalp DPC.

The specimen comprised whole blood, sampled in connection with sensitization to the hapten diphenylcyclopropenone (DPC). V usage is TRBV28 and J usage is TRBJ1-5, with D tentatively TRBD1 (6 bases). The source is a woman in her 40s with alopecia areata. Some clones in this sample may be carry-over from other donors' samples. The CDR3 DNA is TGTGCCAGCAGTTTAACCCCACAGGGTGGGGGACAGCCCCAGCATTTT. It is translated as CASSLTPQGGGQPQHF.